This T cell receptor (beta chain) came from a study of molecular identifiers for immune sequencing clone quantification. This clonotype was seen at least ten times. MiXCR was run by TCRdb on the PCR reads, yielding one entry per CDR3 protein. This sample has over 600,000 distinct CDR3 sequences; 20% occur once, and the top ten carry 0.85%. The germline V gene has CDR1 SEHNR and CDR2 FQNEAQ (reference sequence). Losses at the gene ends were 2 bases for V and 4 bases for J; bases not matched to a gene: 20. This CDR3 region has 20 residues. The rearrangement joins TRBV7-9 to TRBJ2-7; 10 nucleotides agree with TRBD1. Material: naive CD8+ T cells from blood, with Jurkat cell RNA spiked in. The subset is: FACS-sorted CD8+CD4-CCR7+CD45RA+ naive T cells. The clonotype originates from a human donor in good health. Some libraries in this study had Jurkat cell RNA spiked in. This CDR3 is CASSLKTGTGARRPQYEQYF. CDR3 in DNA: TGTGCCAGCAGCTTAAAAACCGGGACAGGGGCGCGTCGCCCCCAGTACGAGCAGTACTTC.